This entry features one T cell receptor (beta chain) sequence. The data originate from a study of blood T cell repertoires in COVID-19. Study as a whole: Specimens from acute and convalescent COVID-19 originated in the United States, Italy and Spain. The analysed material was cDNA or gDNA that came from T cells, B-cell-depleted T cells, or PBMCs.

In the original analysis: For nucleated cells, counts were estimated from reference gene primer amplification. Profiled with immunoSEQ multiplex PCR; TCRdb holds only in-frame clones, not every one. V and J calls and clone size are given by that table; D and trimming were obtained from the DNA. Altogether approximately 12,000 clones are present, approximately 85% being singletons, with the ten largest covering 3% to 4.5%. The trim removed 0 bases at V and 7 bases at J, leaving 11 bases unmatched. This CDR3 contains 17 residues. Germline V lookup: CDR1 LNHNV, CDR2 YYDKDF (reference sequence). The sequenced sample was peripheral blood. The sequence derives from a woman aged 55-70 years with acute or convalescent COVID-19. The chain uses TRBV15 and TRBJ2-1; 8 bases map to TRBD2. Written as DNA, the CDR3 is TGTGCCACCAGCAGAGATCTCTCAGGACTAGCTGGGAATGAGCAGTTCTTC. As protein: CATSRDLSGLAGNEQFF.